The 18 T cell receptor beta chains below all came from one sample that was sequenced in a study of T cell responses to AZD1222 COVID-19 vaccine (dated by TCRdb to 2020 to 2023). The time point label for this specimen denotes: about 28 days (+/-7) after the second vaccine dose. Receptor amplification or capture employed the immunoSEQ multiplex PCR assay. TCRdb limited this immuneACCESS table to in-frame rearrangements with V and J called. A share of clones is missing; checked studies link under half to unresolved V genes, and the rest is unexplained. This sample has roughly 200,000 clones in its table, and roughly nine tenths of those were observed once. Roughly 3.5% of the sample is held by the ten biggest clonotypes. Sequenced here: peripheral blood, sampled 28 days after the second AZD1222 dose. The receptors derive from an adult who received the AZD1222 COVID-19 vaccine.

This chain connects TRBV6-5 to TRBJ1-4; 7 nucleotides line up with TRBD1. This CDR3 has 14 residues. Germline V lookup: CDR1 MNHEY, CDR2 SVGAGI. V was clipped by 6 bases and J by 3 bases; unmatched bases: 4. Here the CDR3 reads CASRRGRANEKLFF. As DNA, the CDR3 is TGTGCCAGCAGAAGGGGGCGGGCTAATGAAAAACTGTTTTTT.

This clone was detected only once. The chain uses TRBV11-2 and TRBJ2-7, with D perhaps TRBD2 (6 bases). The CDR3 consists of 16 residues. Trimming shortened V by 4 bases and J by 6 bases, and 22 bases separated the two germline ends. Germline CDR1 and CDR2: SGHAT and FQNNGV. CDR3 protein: CASSSPGTSIVSEQYF. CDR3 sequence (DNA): TGTGCCAGCAGCTCCCCGGGAACTAGCATAGTTAGCGAGCAGTACTTC.

CDR3 nucleotide sequence: TGTGCCAGCAGCTCCCGGGACCCGGGGAATCAGCCCCAGCATTTT. Amino acids: CASSSRDPGNQPQHF. This sequence joins TRBV7-8 and TRBJ1-5; a possible D gene is TRBD1 (5 bases). Trimming left V 4 bases short and J 4 bases short, with 14 bases between. Germline V gene lookup returns CDR1 SGHVS and CDR2 FQNEAQ. The CDR3 length is 15 residues.

This CDR3 reads CASSPARDYGYTF. The CDR3 DNA reads TGTGCCAGTAGTCCCGCGCGAGACTATGGCTACACCTTC. The chain has TRBV19 and TRBJ1-2; no clear D gene. This CDR3 region has 13 residues. The V gene lost 5 bases and the J gene lost 3 bases, with 10 bases spanning the gap. CDR1 and CDR2 from the germline V gene are LNHDA and SQIVND (reference sequence).

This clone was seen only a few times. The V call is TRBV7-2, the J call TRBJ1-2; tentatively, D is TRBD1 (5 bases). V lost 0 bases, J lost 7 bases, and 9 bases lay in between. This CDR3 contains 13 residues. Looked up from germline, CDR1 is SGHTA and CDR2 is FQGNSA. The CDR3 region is CASSLAGTPGYTF. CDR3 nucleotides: TGTGCCAGCAGCTTAGCAGGGACCCCTGGCTACACCTTC.

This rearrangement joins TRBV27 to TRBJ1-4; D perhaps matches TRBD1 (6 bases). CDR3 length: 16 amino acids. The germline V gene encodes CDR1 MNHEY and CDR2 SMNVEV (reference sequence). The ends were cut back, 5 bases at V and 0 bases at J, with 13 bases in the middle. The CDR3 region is CASSRSQGTTNEKLFF. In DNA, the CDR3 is TGTGCCAGCAGTCGAAGCCAGGGGACAACTAATGAAAAACTGTTTTTT.

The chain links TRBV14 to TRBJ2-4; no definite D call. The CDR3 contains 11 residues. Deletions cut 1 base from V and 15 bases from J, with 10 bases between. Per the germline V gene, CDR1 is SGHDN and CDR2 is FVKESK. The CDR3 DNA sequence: TGTGCCAGCAGCCAAGGGCACAGACCGTACTTC. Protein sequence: CASSQGHRPYF.

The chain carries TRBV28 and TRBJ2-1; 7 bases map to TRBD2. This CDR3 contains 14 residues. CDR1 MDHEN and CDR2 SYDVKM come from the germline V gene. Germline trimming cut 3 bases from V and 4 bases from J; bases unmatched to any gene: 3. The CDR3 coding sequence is TGTGCCAGCAGTTTTCTAGCGGAGTACAATGAGCAGTTCTTC. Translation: CASSFLAEYNEQFF.

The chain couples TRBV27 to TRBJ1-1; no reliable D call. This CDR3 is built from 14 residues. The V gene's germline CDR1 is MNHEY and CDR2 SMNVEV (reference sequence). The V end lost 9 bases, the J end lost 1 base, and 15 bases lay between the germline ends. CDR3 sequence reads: CARNRTPRNTEAFF. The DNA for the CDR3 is TGTGCCAGGAACAGAACCCCGAGGAACACTGAAGCTTTCTTT.

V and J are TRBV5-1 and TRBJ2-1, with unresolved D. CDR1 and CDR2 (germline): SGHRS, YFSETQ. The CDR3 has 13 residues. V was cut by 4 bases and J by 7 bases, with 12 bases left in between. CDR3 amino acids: CASSPQLRNEQFF. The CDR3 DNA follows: TGCGCCAGCAGCCCACAACTAAGGAATGAGCAGTTCTTC.

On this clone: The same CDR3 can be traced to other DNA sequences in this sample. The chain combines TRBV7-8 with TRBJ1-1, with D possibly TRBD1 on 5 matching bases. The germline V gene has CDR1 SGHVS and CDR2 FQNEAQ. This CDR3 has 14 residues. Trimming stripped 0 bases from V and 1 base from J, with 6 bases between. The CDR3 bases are TGTGCCAGCAGCTTAGCGGGGGGGAACACTGAAGCTTTCTTT. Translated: CASSLAGGNTEAFF.

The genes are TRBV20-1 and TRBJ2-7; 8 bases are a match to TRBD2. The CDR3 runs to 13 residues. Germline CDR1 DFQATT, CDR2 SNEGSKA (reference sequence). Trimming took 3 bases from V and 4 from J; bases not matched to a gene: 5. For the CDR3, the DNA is TGCAGTGCTAGTTCGGTAGCGGGATACGAGCAGTACTTC. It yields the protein CSASSVAGYEQYF.

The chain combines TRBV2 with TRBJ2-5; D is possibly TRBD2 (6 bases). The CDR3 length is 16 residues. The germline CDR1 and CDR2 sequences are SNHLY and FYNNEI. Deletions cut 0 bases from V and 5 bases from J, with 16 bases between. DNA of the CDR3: TGTGCCAGCAGTGAAGCAGGAGCGGGCTTGGATGAGACCCAGTACTTC. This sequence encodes CASSEAGAGLDETQYF.

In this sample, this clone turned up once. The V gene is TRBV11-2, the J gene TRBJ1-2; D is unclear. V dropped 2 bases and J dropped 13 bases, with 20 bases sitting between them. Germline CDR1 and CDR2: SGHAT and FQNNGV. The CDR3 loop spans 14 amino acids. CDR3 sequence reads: CASSLTAATPWCTF. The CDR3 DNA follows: TGTGCCAGCAGCTTAACGGCAGCTACCCCTTGGTGCACCTTC.

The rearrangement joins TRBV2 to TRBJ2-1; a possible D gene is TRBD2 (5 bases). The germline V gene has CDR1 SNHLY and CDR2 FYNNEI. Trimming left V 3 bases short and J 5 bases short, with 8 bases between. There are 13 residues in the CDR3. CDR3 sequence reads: CASSEGSNNEQFF. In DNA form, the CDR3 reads TGTGCCAGCAGTGAGGGGAGCAACAATGAGCAGTTCTTC.

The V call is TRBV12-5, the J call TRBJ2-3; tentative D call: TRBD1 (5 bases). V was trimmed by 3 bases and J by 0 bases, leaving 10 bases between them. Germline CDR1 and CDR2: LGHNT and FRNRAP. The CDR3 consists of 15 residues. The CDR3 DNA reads TGTGCTAGTGGTTTACGACCAGGGAGCACAGATACGCAGTATTTT. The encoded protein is CASGLRPGSTDTQYF. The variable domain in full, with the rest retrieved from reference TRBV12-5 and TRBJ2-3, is DARVTQTPRHKVTEMGQEVTMRCQPILGHNTVFWYRQTMMQGLELLAYFRNRAPLDDSGMPKDRFSAEMPDATLATLKIQPSEPRDSAVYFCASGLRPGSTDTQYFGPGTRLTVL.

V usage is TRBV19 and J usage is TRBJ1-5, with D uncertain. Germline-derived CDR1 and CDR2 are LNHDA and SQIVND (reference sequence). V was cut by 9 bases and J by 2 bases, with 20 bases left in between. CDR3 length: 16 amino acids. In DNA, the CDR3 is TGTGCCAGCTTGGACTGGGAGCGGGCTGGCAATCAGCCCCAGCATTTT. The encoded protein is CASLDWERAGNQPQHF.

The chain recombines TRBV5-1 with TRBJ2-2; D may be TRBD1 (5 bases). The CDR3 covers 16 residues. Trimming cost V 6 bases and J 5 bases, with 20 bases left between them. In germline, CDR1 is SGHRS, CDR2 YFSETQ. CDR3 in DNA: TGCGCCAGCATCGGACCAGGACGTCAGGGTACCGGGGAGCTGTTTTTT. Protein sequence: CASIGPGRQGTGELFF.